This T cell receptor (beta chain) was obtained from a study of cytomegalovirus exposure and HLA in healthy donors. Primers included in the PCR were 60 Vbeta and 13 Jbeta primers. Clones were read by immunoSEQ multiplex PCR, and TCRdb kept only the in-frame ones, dropping some. The data hold approximately 46,000 clones, with approximately 70% observed a single time. Looked up from germline, CDR1 is GTSNPN and CDR2 is SVGIG (reference sequence). V gave up 2 bases and J gave up 9 bases; unmatched junction bases: 13. The CDR3 spans 16 residues. The chain uses TRBV30 and TRBJ2-7; 13 nucleotides agree with TRBD2. Material: PBMCs. The sequence was collected from a man aged 25 to 40 in good health and CMV-seronegative. The CDR3 reads CAWSYSPGLAGEGQYF. The CDR3 DNA reads TGTGCCTGGAGTTACTCCCCTGGACTAGCGGGAGAGGGGCAGTACTTC. The full variable domain, completed using reference TRBV30 and TRBJ2-7, is SQTIHQWPATLVQPVGSPLSLECTVEGTSNPNLYWYRQAAGRGLQLLFYSVGIGQISSEVPQNLSASRPQDRQFILSSKKLLLSDSGFYLCAWSYSPGLAGEGQYFGPGTRLTVT.